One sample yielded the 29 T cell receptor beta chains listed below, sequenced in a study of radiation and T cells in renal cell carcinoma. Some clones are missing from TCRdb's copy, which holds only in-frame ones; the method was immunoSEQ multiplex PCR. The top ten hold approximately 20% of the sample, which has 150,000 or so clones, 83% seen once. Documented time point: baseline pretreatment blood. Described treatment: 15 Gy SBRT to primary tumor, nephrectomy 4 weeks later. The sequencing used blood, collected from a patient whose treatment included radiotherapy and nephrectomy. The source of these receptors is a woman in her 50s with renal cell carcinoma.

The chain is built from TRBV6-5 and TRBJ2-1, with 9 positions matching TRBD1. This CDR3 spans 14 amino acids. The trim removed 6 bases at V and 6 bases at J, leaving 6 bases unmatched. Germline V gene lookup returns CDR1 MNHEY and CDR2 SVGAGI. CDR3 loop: CASRHGGQGNEQFF. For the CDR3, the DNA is TGTGCCAGCAGACACGGGGGACAGGGCAATGAGCAGTTCTTC.

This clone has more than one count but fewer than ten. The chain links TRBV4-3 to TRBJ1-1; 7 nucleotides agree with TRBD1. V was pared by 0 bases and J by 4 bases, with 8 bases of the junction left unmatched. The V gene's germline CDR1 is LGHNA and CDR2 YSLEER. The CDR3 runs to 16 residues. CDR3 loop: CASSQDSGQPPTEAFF. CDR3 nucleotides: TGCGCCAGCAGCCAAGATTCGGGACAGCCTCCCACTGAAGCTTTCTTT.

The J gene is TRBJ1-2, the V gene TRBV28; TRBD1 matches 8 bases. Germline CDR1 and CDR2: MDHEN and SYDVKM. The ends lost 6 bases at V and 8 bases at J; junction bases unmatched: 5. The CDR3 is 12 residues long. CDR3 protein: CASRKQGGGYTF. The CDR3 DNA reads TGTGCCAGCAGGAAACAGGGGGGAGGCTACACCTTC.

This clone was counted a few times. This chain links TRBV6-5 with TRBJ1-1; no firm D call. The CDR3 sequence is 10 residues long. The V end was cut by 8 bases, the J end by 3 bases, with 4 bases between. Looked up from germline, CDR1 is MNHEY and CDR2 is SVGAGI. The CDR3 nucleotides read TGTGCCAGCGGTCACACTGAAGCTTTCTTT. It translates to CASGHTEAFF.

The CDR3 DNA reads as TGCGCCAGCAGCCCCGCAGTGGGCACAGATACGCAGTATTTT. Translated: CASSPAVGTDTQYF. The chain carries TRBV4-1 and TRBJ2-3; D not resolved. V gave up 4 bases and J gave up 1 base, with 9 bases separating them. Germline CDR1 is MGHRA and CDR2 is YSYEKL. The CDR3 length is 14 residues.

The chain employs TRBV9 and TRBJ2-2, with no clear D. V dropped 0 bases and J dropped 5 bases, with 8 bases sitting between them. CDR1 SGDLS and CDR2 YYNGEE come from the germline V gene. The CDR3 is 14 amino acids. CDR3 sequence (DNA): TGTGCCAGCAGCGTAGCTCCCACTACCGGGGAGCTGTTTTTT. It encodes CASSVAPTTGELFF.

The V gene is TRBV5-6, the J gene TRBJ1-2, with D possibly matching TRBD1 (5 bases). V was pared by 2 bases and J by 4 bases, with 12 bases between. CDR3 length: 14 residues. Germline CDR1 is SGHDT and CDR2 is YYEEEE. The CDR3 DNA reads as TGTGCCAGCAGCTTCCCGGGGGTGGTCTATGGCTACACCTTC. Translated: CASSFPGVVYGYTF.

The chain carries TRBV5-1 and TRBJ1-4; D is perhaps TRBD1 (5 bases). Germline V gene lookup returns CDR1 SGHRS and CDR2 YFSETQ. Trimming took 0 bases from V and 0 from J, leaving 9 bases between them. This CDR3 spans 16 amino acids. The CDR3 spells CASSLEGIATNEKLFF. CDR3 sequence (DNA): TGCGCCAGCAGCTTGGAGGGGATAGCAACTAATGAAAAACTGTTTTTT.

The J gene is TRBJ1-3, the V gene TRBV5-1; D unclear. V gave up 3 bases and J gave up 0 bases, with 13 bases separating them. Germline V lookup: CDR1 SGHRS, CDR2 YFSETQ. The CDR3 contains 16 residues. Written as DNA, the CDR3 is TGCGCCAGCAGCTCGGACGGTTCCTACTCTGGAAACACCATATATTTT. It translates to CASSSDGSYSGNTIYF.

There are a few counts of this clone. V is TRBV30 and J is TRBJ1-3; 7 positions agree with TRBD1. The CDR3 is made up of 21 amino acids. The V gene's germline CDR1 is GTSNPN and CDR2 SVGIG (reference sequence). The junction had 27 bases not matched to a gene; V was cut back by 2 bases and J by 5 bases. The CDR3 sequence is CAWSQFAMDRNLPVRRNTIYF. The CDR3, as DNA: TGTGCCTGGAGTCAGTTCGCCATGGACAGGAACTTGCCCGTTAGGAGAAACACCATATATTTT.

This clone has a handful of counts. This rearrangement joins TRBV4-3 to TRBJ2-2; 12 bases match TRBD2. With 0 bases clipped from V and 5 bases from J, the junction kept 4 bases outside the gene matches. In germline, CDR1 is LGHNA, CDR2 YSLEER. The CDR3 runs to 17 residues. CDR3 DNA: TGCGCCAGCAGCCAAGAGACTAGCGGGAGTAGGACCGGGGAGCTGTTTTTT. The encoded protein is CASSQETSGSRTGELFF.

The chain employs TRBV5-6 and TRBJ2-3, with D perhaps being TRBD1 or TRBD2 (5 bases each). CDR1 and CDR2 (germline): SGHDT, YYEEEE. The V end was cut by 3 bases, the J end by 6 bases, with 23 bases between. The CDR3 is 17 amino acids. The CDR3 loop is CASSWGIRVTTLDTQYF. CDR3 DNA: TGTGCCAGCAGCTGGGGGATCAGGGTGACGACGTTGGATACGCAGTATTTT.

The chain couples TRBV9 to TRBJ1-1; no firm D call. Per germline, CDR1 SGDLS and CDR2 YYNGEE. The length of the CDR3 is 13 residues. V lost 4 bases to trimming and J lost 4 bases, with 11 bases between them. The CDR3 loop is CASSIGGGTEAFF. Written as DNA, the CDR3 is TGTGCCAGCAGCATCGGAGGCGGCACTGAAGCTTTCTTT.

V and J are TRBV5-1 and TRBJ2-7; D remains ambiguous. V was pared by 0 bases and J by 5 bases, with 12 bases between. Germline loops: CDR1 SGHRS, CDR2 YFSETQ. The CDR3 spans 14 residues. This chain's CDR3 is CASSLGQLNHEQYF. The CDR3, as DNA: TGCGCCAGCAGCTTGGGGCAGCTCAACCACGAGCAGTACTTC. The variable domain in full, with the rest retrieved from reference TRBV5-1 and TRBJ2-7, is KAGVTQTPRYLIKTRGQQVTLSCSPISGHRSVSWYQQTPGQGLQFLFEYFSETQRNKGNFPGRFSGRQFSNSRSEMNVSTLELGDSALYLCASSLGQLNHEQYFGPGTRLTVT.

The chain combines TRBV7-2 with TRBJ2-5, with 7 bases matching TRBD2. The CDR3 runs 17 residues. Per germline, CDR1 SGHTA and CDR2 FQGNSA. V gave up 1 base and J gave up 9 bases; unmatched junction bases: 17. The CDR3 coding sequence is TGTGCCAGCAGCTTAGTCGGTGGCGGGGGAGCCGTTGACTCCCAGTACTTC. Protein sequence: CASSLVGGGGAVDSQYF.

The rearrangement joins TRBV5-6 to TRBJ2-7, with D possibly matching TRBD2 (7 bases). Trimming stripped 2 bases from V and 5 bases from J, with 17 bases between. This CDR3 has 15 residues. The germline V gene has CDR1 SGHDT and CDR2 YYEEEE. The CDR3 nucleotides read TGTGCCAGCAGCTTAGGGGGACTAACAACCCACGAGCAGTACTTC. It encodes CASSLGGLTTHEQYF.

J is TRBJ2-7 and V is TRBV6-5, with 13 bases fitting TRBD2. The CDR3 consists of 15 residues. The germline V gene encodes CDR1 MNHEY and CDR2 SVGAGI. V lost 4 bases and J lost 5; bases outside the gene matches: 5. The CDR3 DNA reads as TGTGCCAGCAGTTCCTGGACTAGCGGGGGCCACGAGCAGTACTTC. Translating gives CASSSWTSGGHEQYF.

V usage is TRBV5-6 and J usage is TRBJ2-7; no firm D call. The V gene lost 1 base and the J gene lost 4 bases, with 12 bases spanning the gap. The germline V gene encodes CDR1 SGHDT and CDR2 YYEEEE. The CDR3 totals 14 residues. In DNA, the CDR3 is TGTGCCAGCAGCTTGTGGGTTATGGGGTACGAGCAGTACTTC. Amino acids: CASSLWVMGYEQYF.

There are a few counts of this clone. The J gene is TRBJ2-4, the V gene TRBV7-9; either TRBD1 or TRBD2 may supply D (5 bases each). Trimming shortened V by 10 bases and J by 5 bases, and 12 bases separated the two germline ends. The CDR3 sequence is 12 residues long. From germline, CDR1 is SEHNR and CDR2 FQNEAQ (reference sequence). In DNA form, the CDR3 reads TGTGCCACCGGGACGATTCAAAACATTCAGTACTTC. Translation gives CATGTIQNIQYF.

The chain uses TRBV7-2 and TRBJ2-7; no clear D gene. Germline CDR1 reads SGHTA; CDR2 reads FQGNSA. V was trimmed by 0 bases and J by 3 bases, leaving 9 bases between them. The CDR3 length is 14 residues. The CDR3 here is CASSLAALDYEQYF. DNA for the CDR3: TGTGCCAGCAGCTTAGCGGCCCTAGACTACGAGCAGTACTTC.

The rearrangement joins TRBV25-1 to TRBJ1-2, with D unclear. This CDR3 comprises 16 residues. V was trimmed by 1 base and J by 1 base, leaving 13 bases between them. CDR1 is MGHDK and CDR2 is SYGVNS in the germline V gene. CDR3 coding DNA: TGTGCCAGCAGTGAATTTACTGAACCAATTAACTATGGCTACACCTTC. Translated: CASSEFTEPINYGYTF.

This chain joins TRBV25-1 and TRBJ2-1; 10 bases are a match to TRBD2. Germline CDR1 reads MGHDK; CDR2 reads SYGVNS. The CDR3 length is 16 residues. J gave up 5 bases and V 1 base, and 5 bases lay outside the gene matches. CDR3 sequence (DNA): TGTGCCAGCAGTGAATTGGGACTAGCGCCGAACAATGAGCAGTTCTTC. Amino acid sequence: CASSELGLAPNNEQFF.

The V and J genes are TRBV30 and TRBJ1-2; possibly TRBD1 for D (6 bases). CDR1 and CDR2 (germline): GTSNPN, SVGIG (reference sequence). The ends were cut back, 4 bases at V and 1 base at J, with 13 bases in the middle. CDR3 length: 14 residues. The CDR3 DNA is TGTGCCTGGAATCACAGGGCTCATAACTATGGCTACACCTTC. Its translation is CAWNHRAHNYGYTF. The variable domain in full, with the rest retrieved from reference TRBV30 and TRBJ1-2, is SQTIHQWPATLVQPVGSPLSLECTVEGTSNPNLYWYRQAAGRGLQLLFYSVGIGQISSEVPQNLSASRPQDRQFILSSKKLLLSDSGFYLCAWNHRAHNYGYTFGSGTRLTVV.

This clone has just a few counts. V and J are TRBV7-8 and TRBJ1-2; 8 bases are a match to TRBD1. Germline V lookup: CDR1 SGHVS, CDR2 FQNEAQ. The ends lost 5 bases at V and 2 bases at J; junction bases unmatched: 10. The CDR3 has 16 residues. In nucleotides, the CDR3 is TGTGCCAGCAGCCCGTCAGGGGGCGAGAGGAACTATGGCTACACCTTC. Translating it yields CASSPSGGERNYGYTF.

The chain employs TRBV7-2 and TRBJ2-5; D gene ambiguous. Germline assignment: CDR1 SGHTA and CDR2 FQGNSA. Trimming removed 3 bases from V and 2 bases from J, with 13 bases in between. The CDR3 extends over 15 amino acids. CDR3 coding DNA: TGTGCCAGCAGCTTGGAGTGGGCAGCTCAAGAGACCCAGTACTTC. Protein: CASSLEWAAQETQYF.

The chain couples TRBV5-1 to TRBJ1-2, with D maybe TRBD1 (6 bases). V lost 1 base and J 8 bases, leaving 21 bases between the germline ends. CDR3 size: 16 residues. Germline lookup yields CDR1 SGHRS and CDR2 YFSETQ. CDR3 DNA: TGCGCCAGCAGCTTGACGGACAGCAACCAACCAAGGGGCTACACCTTC. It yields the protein CASSLTDSNQPRGYTF.

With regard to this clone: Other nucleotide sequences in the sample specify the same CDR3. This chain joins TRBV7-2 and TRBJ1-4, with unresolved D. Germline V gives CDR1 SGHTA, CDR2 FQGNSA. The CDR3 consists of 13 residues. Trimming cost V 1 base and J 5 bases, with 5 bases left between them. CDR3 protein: CASSLEANEKLFF. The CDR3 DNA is TGTGCCAGCAGCTTAGAGGCCAATGAAAAACTGTTTTTT.

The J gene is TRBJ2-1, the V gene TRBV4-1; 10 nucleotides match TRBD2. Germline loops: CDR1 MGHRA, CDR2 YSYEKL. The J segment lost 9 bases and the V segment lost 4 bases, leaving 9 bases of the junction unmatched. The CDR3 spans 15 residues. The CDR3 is CASSLGLASSSEQFF. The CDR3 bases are TGCGCCAGCAGCCTGGGACTAGCGAGTTCTAGTGAGCAGTTCTTC.

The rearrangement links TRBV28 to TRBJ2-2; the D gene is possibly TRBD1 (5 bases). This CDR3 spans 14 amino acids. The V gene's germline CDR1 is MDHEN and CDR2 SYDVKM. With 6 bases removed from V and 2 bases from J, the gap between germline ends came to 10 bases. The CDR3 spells CASRPTGNTGELFF. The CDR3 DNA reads TGTGCCAGCAGGCCCACAGGTAACACCGGGGAGCTGTTTTTT.